The clone carrying this T cell receptor beta chain came up many times. No antigen is known for it. These data belong to a study of blood T cells in healthy people across ages. Study results and caveats: Per-million-T-cell TCR beta diversity fell roughly linearly with age. Changes in expanded clonotypes were possibly confounded, as the CMV status of donors was unknown.

A second PCR of about 7 to 12 cycles used a sample-barcoded 5' primer and a J-beta primer mix. Via MiXCR, TCRdb re-called the 5' RACE reads, giving one row per CDR3 protein. Of 1.5 million to 2 million distinct CDR3 sequences in the sample, approximately 30% were seen once. The V end was cut by 0 bases, the J end by 2 bases, with 15 bases between. The CDR3 covers 16 residues. Germline assignment: CDR1 DFQATT and CDR2 SNEGSKA (reference sequence). Source material: blood. This chain connects TRBV20-1 to TRBJ2-3, with D unclear. The TCR originated in a young woman in good health. CDR3 DNA sequence: TGCAGTGCTAGAGATTACGGCGGAGATGCCACAGATACGCAGTATTTT. It translates to CSARDYGGDATDTQYF.